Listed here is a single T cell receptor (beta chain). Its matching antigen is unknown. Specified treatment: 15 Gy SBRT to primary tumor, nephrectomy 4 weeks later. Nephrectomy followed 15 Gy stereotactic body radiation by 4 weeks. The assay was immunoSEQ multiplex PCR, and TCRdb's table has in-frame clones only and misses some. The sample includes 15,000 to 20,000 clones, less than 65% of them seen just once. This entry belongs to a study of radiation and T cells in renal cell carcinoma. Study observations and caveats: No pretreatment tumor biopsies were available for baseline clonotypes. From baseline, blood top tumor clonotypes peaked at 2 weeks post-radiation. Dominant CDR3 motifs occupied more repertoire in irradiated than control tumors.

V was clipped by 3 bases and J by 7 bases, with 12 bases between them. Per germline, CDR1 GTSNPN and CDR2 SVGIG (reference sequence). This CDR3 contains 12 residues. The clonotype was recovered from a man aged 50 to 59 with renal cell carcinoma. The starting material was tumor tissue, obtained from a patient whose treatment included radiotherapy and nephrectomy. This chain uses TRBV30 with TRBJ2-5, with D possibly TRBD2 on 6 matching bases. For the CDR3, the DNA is TGTGCCTGGAGCCCCACAGCGGGGACCCAGTACTTC. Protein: CAWSPTAGTQYF.